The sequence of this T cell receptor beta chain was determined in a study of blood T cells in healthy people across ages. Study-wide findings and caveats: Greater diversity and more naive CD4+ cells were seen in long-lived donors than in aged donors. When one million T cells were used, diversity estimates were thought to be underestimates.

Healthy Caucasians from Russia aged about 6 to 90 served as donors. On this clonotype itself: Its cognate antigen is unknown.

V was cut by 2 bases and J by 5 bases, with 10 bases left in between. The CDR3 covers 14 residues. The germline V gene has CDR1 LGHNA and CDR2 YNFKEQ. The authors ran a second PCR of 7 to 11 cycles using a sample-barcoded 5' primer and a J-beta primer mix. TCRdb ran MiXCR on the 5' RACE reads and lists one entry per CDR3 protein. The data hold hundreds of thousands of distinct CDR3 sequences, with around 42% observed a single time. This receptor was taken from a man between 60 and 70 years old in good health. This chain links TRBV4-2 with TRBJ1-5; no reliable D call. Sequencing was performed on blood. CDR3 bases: TGTGCCAGCAGCCAAAACTCTGCCGATCAGCCCCAGCATTTT. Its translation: CASSQNSADQPQHF.